Presented here are 28 T cell receptor beta chains from one specimen sequenced in a study of blood T cells in healthy people across ages. Together with a sample-barcoded 5' primer, a J-beta primer mix was included in a second PCR lasting about 6 to 12 cycles. MiXCR was run by TCRdb on the 5' RACE reads, yielding one entry per CDR3 protein. The profile shows around 790,000 distinct CDR3 sequences, about 42% of them singletons. The source material was blood. These receptors were taken from a man in his sixties in good health.

J is TRBJ1-1 and V is TRBV30, with 7 positions matching TRBD1. Germline values: CDR1 GTSNPN, CDR2 SVGIG (reference sequence). V lost 3 bases to trimming and J lost 4 bases; unmatched junction nucleotides: 14. This CDR3 contains 16 residues. The CDR3 DNA reads TGTGCCTGGAGGAGAGGGGGCGTTATGGCGGGCACTGAAGCTTTCTTT. It codes for CAWRRGGVMAGTEAFF.

The chain is built from TRBV20-1 and TRBJ1-2; a possible D gene is TRBD1 (5 bases). CDR3 length: 14 residues. Trimming shortened V by 5 bases and J by 4 bases, and 17 bases separated the two germline ends. Germline V lookup: CDR1 DFQATT, CDR2 SNEGSKA (reference sequence). In DNA form, the CDR3 reads TGCAGTGCTCCCAACCTTCGGGGGAGCTATGGCTACACCTTC. Its translation is CSAPNLRGSYGYTF.

V and J are TRBV7-2 and TRBJ2-7; D unclear. Germline CDR1 reads SGHTA; CDR2 reads FQGNSA. This CDR3 comprises 15 residues. Trimming took off 7 bases at V and 0 bases at J, with 16 bases between the two ends. The CDR3 loop reads CASNQQSFSSYEQYF. For the CDR3, the DNA is TGTGCCAGCAACCAACAGAGTTTTAGCTCCTACGAGCAGTACTTC.

This clonotype turned up a few times. The chain links TRBV20-1 to TRBJ2-3; D is possibly TRBD2 (7 bases). Between the trimmed V and J ends, which lost 4 bases and 3 bases, there was a span of 17 bases. The germline gives CDR1 DFQATT, CDR2 SNEGSKA (reference sequence). This CDR3 is 15 amino acids long. CDR3 nucleotide sequence: TGCAGTGCTATAACTTTGCGGGGGCCTACAGATACGCAGTATTTT. Amino acids: CSAITLRGPTDTQYF.

This clonotype was detected once. One junction end disagrees with the germline gene, perhaps due to a read error. This chain joins TRBV7-3 and TRBJ2-5; D may match TRBD1 or TRBD2 (5 bases each). This CDR3 has 14 amino acids. The germline gives CDR1 SGHTA, CDR2 FQGTGA. CDR3 coding DNA: TGTGCCGGCAGCTTACGAGGGGACGGGGAGACCCAGTACTTC. Protein sequence: CAGSLRGDGETQYF.

This chain links TRBV11-2 with TRBJ2-1; D is unclear. The CDR3 consists of 13 residues. The V end lost 5 bases, the J end lost 9 bases, and 14 bases lay between the germline ends. The V gene's germline CDR1 is SGHAT and CDR2 FQNNGV. This chain's CDR3 is CASSPESDAEQFF. Here the CDR3 DNA reads TGTGCCAGCAGCCCTGAATCGGATGCTGAGCAGTTCTTC.

This clonotype has only one observation. This sequence may be a read error, since a much larger clone differs from it by one base. This rearrangement joins TRBV12-3 or TRBV12-4 to TRBJ2-4; no clear D gene. The end of the DNA fits TRBJ2-5 better, so the J call may be wrong. This CDR3 region has 12 residues. CDR3 sequence: CASSPSLETQYF. The CDR3 bases are TGTGCCAGCAGTCCCTCCCTAGAGACCCAGTACTTC.

The chain couples TRBV10-3 to TRBJ2-2; D perhaps matches TRBD1 (5 bases). CDR3 length: 16 amino acids. Deletions cut 0 bases from V and 6 bases from J, with 14 bases between. Germline lookup yields CDR1 ENHRY and CDR2 SYGVKD. CDR3 coding DNA: TGTGCCATCAGTGAGTCGAGGCAGGGTGGAGCCGGGGAGCTGTTTTTT. Residues: CAISESRQGGAGELFF.

This clonotype came up a few times. CDR3 sequence: CASSGTGGLGLEAFF. CDR3 in DNA: TGTGCCAGCAGTGGGACAGGGGGCCTGGGACTTGAAGCTTTCTTT. This chain connects TRBV7-9 to TRBJ1-1; 12 bases are shared with TRBD1. Germline-derived CDR1 and CDR2 are SEHNR and FQNEAQ (reference sequence). The V and J ends lost 6 bases and 7 bases, in that order; junction bases with no gene match: 9. CDR3 size: 15 residues.

The table lists this clonotype with a few counts. The rearrangement links TRBV20-1 to TRBJ2-4; D perhaps matches TRBD1 (5 bases). With the DNA end fitting TRBJ2-7 better, the J assignment may be wrong. Germline V CDR1 and CDR2: DFQATT, SNEGSKA (reference sequence). The CDR3 consists of 15 residues. CDR3 protein: CSARSPRDRYGEQYF. CDR3 bases: TGCAGTGCTAGAAGCCCCAGGGATCGGTATGGCGAGCAGTACTTC.

The chain carries TRBV4-1 and TRBJ2-7; no reliable D call. In germline, CDR1 is MGHRA, CDR2 YSYEKL. The CDR3 is 15 residues long. The V and J ends lost 3 bases and 0 bases respectively, with 12 bases between them. The CDR3 is CASSQSGRYSYEQYF. CDR3 bases: TGCGCCAGCAGCCAGTCAGGTCGATACTCCTACGAGCAGTACTTC.

The rearrangement joins TRBV20-1 to TRBJ2-5; TRBD2 aligns across 7 bases. In germline, CDR1 is DFQATT, CDR2 SNEGSKA (reference sequence). The V segment lost 5 bases and the J segment 11 bases; nucleotides outside the gene matches: 11. The CDR3 spans 12 residues. CDR3 in DNA: TGCAGTGCTGTAACGGGGGGAGTAAAGCAGTACTTC. Translating gives CSAVTGGVKQYF.

The chain carries TRBV2 and TRBJ2-1; D could derive from TRBD1 or TRBD2 (5 bases each). Trimming took 6 bases from V and 2 from J, leaving 11 bases between them. Germline V gene sequence: CDR1 SNHLY, CDR2 FYNNEI. The length of the CDR3 is 14 residues. As DNA, the CDR3 is TGTGCCAGCAGAGGGACCGCACCCTACAATGAGCAGTTCTTC. This codes for CASRGTAPYNEQFF.

DNA of the CDR3: TGTGCCAGCAGCGGGAACAGGGCCTACAATGAGCAGTTCTTC. Protein: CASSGNRAYNEQFF. V is TRBV6-1 and J is TRBJ2-1, with D possibly being TRBD1 (6 bases). V lost 6 bases to trimming and J lost 2 bases, with 11 bases between them. Per the germline V gene, CDR1 is MNHNS and CDR2 is SASEGT. The CDR3 contains 14 residues.

This clonotype has more than one count but fewer than ten. V and J are TRBV9 and TRBJ2-3; 9 nucleotides align to TRBD2. V shed 0 bases, J shed 6 bases, and the junction held 8 bases outside the gene matches. This CDR3 is built from 16 residues. Germline CDR1 and CDR2: SGDLS and YYNGEE. The CDR3 sequence: CASSVGVSGRSDTQYF. The CDR3 DNA reads as TGTGCCAGCAGCGTAGGTGTTAGCGGGAGATCCGATACGCAGTATTTT.

The genes are TRBV20-1 and TRBJ2-1; TRBD1 aligns across 9 bases. Unmatched junction bases numbered 3, after V lost 3 bases and J lost 0 bases. Germline V gene data show CDR1 as DFQATT and CDR2 as SNEGSKA (reference sequence). The CDR3 runs 15 residues. In DNA, the CDR3 is TGCAGTGCTAGTGGGACAGGGAGCTCCTACAATGAGCAGTTCTTC. Translation: CSASGTGSSYNEQFF.

This clonotype was recorded at least ten times. This sequence joins TRBV20-1 and TRBJ2-1, with D hard to call. V lost 2 bases, J lost 7 bases, and 6 bases lay in between. CDR1 and CDR2 from the germline V gene are DFQATT and SNEGSKA (reference sequence). The CDR3 loop spans 11 amino acids. The CDR3 nucleotides are TGCAGTGCTAGAACTCAGAATGAGCAGTTCTTC. Residues: CSARTQNEQFF.

This clonotype was seen only a few times. The rearrangement joins TRBV7-2 to TRBJ2-7; TRBD1 or TRBD2 may be the D gene (5 bases each). Germline lookup yields CDR1 SGHTA and CDR2 FQGNSA. Trimming left V 5 bases short and J 2 bases short, with 22 bases between. CDR3 length: 17 residues. In nucleotides, the CDR3 is TGTGCCAGCAGCCCACTAGGGTCGGGACGGAAAGCCTACGAGCAGTACTTC. Encoded protein: CASSPLGSGRKAYEQYF.

This CDR3 reads CSVSGSGGNQPQHF. The CDR3 DNA is TGCAGCGTTTCCGGCAGTGGAGGGAATCAGCCCCAGCATTTT. The chain uses TRBV29-1 and TRBJ1-5; no clear D. Germline V gene sequence: CDR1 SQVTM, CDR2 ANQGSEA. The germline V and J ends were trimmed by 5 bases and 4 bases, with 15 bases remaining between them. The CDR3 is made up of 14 amino acids.

V and J are TRBV5-1 and TRBJ2-7; D may be TRBD1 (6 bases). Germline V gene data show CDR1 as SGHRS and CDR2 as YFSETQ. Trimming removed 4 bases from V and 6 bases from J, with 17 bases in between. This CDR3 has 14 residues. The CDR3 coding sequence is TGCGCCAGCAGCCAGGGGACCCTAGGGGTCGAGCAGTACTTC. Its protein is CASSQGTLGVEQYF.

The chain uses TRBV5-1 and TRBJ1-6; 8 bases agree with TRBD1. Germline V gene data show CDR1 as SGHRS and CDR2 as YFSETQ. With V trimmed by 4 bases and J by 8 bases, 8 bases remained unmatched. The CDR3 covers 15 residues. The CDR3 DNA reads as TGCGCCAGCAGCAGAGGACAGGGAGGGTATTCACCCCTCCACTTT. It encodes CASSRGQGGYSPLHF.

This chain joins TRBV2 and TRBJ2-4; D call uncertain. The assigned J gene may be wrong: the sequence end matches TRBJ2-7 better. The germline V gene has CDR1 SNHLY and CDR2 FYNNEI. The CDR3 sequence is 13 residues long. The chain's CDR3 is CASSVTGSGEQYF. DNA of the CDR3: TGTGCCAGCAGTGTAACGGGCTCGGGCGAGCAGTACTTC.

This clonotype appeared a few times. The V gene is TRBV20-1, the J gene TRBJ2-5; perhaps TRBD1 as D (6 bases). In germline, CDR1 is DFQATT, CDR2 SNEGSKA (reference sequence). This CDR3 is 14 amino acids long. Trimming removed 2 bases from V and 0 bases from J, with 10 bases in between. For the CDR3, the DNA is TGCAGTGCTAGAAGGGCAGGGGACCAAGAGACCCAGTACTTC. Residues: CSARRAGDQETQYF.

This clonotype appeared many times. V is TRBV5-1 and J is TRBJ2-4; 10 bases align to TRBD1. CDR1 and CDR2 from the germline V gene are SGHRS and YFSETQ. The CDR3 consists of 19 residues. The J segment lost 5 bases and the V segment lost 4 bases, leaving 18 bases of the junction unmatched. In DNA, the CDR3 is TGCGCCAGCAGCCCTAGTTGGACAGGGGGGACGAACCTCCAAAACATTCAGTACTTC. Residues: CASSPSWTGGTNLQNIQYF.

This clonotype was detected only once. The rearrangement links TRBV28 to TRBJ1-4; D gene uncertain. The germline V and J ends were trimmed by 6 bases and 8 bases, with 10 bases remaining between them. There are 12 residues in the CDR3. Germline assignment: CDR1 MDHEN and CDR2 SYDVKM. The CDR3 reads CASRTPTEKLFF. The CDR3, as DNA: TGTGCCAGCAGGACCCCGACCGAAAAACTGTTTTTT.

V usage is TRBV29-1 and J usage is TRBJ1-2, with D possibly matching TRBD1 (6 bases). The V end lost 6 bases, the J end lost 0 bases, and 11 bases lay between the germline ends. The CDR3 contains 13 residues. Germline V gives CDR1 SQVTM, CDR2 ANQGSEA. The CDR3 reads CSVNRVSNYGYTF. For the CDR3, the DNA is TGCAGCGTAAACAGGGTTTCTAACTATGGCTACACCTTC. Looking up the rest from reference TRBV29-1 and TRBJ1-2 gives the full variable domain: SAVISQKPSRDICQRGTSLTIQCQVDSQVTMMFWYRQQPGQSLTLIATANQGSEATYESGFVIDKFPISRPNLTFSTLTVSNMSPEDSSIYLCSVNRVSNYGYTFGSGTRLTVV.

This clonotype was counted only a few times. The genes are TRBV4-3 and TRBJ1-2, with D hard to call. CDR1 LGHNA and CDR2 YSLEER come from the germline V gene. This CDR3 has 15 residues. V lost 0 bases, J lost 10 bases, and 18 bases lay in between. As DNA, the CDR3 is TGCGCCAGCAGCCAAGATACCTTCGCGGGCAGGCTCTACACCTTC. Amino acid sequence: CASSQDTFAGRLYTF.

Points on this clonotype: The junction and the germline gene differ at one end; a read error may be behind it. V is TRBV20-1 and J is TRBJ2-3; D tentatively fits TRBD1 or TRBD2 (5 bases each). CDR1 and CDR2 (germline): DFQATT, SNEGSKA (reference sequence). The CDR3 loop spans 14 amino acids. The CDR3 loop is CSARGRGSTDTLYF. CDR3 DNA: TGCAGTGCTAGAGGCCGGGGCAGCACAGATACGCTGTATTTT.